These 32 T cell receptor beta chains came from one sample sequenced in a study of identical twins (dated by TCRdb to about 2016). The library was produced with 5' RACE. Sequencing relied on an Illumina HiSeq 2000. TCRdb redid the processing of the public reads, applying fastp at Q25 and MiXCR, and retained in-frame beta chains. When rows share a CDR3 protein, they turn into one entry using the most common DNA and genes. The sample records some 710,000 distinct CDR3 sequences, less than 7% of which are singletons. The ten biggest clones cover under 2% of the sample. The sequenced sample consisted of naive T cells sorted from blood. According to the study, the label for this sample's cell subset or site signals: cells isolated with a human naive T-cell isolation kit. The receptor source for this set is a man younger than 35 in good health.

This clonotype was observed at least ten times. J is TRBJ2-1 and V is TRBV20-1; D is uncertain. CDR3 length: 13 residues. The V end was cut by 6 bases, the J end by 2 bases, with 11 bases between. From germline, CDR1 is DFQATT and CDR2 SNEGSKA (reference sequence). CDR3 protein: CSAPSITYNEQFF. DNA of the CDR3: TGCAGTGCCCCAAGTATTACCTACAATGAGCAGTTCTTC.

Many counts were recorded for this clonotype. The chain couples TRBV20-1 to TRBJ1-6; 9 bases line up with TRBD1. Germline lookup yields CDR1 DFQATT and CDR2 SNEGSKA (reference sequence). The CDR3 loop spans 14 amino acids. The ends lost 6 bases at V and 2 bases at J; junction bases unmatched: 2. DNA for the CDR3: TGCAGTGCAGGACAGGGGACCTATAATTCACCCCTCCACTTT. Encoded protein: CSAGQGTYNSPLHF.

The rearrangement joins TRBV7-8 to TRBJ2-5, with D unresolved. CDR1 is SGHVS, CDR2 FQNEAQ, per germline. This CDR3 comprises 16 residues. V lost 6 bases, J lost 3 bases, and 20 bases lay in between. CDR3 protein: CASRSIPRSLEETQYF. In DNA, the CDR3 is TGTGCCAGCAGATCTATCCCTCGGTCGCTCGAAGAGACCCAGTACTTC.

The chain is built from TRBV29-1 and TRBJ2-1, with TRBD2 matching over 15 bases. The germline gives CDR1 SQVTM, CDR2 ANQGSEA. The CDR3 is 20 amino acids. Unmatched junction bases numbered 14, after V lost 5 bases and J lost 0 bases. CDR3 in amino acids: CSVPTGTSGRMDSSYNEQFF. In DNA form, the CDR3 reads TGCAGCGTTCCAACCGGGACTAGCGGGAGGATGGATAGCTCCTACAATGAGCAGTTCTTC.

This clonotype was observed many times. V gene TRBV29-1 combines with J gene TRBJ2-3, with unresolved D. The ends were cut back, 3 bases at V and 6 bases at J, with 7 bases in the middle. Germline CDR1 reads SQVTM; CDR2 reads ANQGSEA. The CDR3 extends over 11 amino acids. The CDR3 sequence is CSVDILDTQYF. The CDR3 bases are TGCAGCGTTGACATCCTGGATACGCAGTATTTT.

Here the CDR3 reads CASSLDMDYGYTF. CDR3 in DNA: TGTGCCAGCAGTCTAGACATGGACTATGGCTACACCTTC. This chain links TRBV12-3 or TRBV12-4 with TRBJ1-2; D gene ambiguous. The CDR3 runs 13 residues. Between the trimmed V and J ends, which lost 5 bases and 3 bases, there was a span of 10 bases.

This clonotype was recorded many times. The rearrangement uses TRBV5-6 and TRBJ2-7; D unresolved. V was cut by 3 bases and J by 0 bases, with 10 bases left in between. Germline V gene sequence: CDR1 SGHDT, CDR2 YYEEEE. The CDR3 sequence is 14 residues long. This CDR3 reads CASSSRLSSYEQYF. The CDR3 DNA reads as TGTGCCAGCAGCTCACGACTGAGCTCCTACGAGCAGTACTTC.

In this sample, this clonotype turned up many times. The rearrangement joins TRBV12-3 or TRBV12-4 to TRBJ2-5; 8 bases are a match to TRBD2. With 4 bases clipped from V and 5 bases from J, the junction kept 9 bases outside the gene matches. The CDR3 is 15 residues long. CDR3 residues: CASSSGTRDGETQYF. As DNA, the CDR3 is TGTGCCAGCAGTTCAGGGACTAGAGACGGGGAGACCCAGTACTTC.

The table lists this clonotype with a few counts. This chain's CDR3 is CASSTSWGYNEQFF. The CDR3 DNA follows: TGTGCCAGCAGCACCTCCTGGGGCTACAATGAGCAGTTCTTC. The V gene is TRBV7-2, the J gene TRBJ2-1; no clear D gene. Germline CDR1 reads SGHTA; CDR2 reads FQGNSA. The CDR3 has 14 amino acids. The V gene lost 5 bases and the J gene lost 3 bases, with 11 bases spanning the gap.

This clonotype was seen ten or more times. The chain uses TRBV5-1 and TRBJ1-4; no reliable D call. Germline V gives CDR1 SGHRS, CDR2 YFSETQ. Trimming cost V 0 bases and J 7 bases, with 16 bases left between them. The CDR3 totals 16 residues. The CDR3 spells CASSLAGSAFGEKLFF. The CDR3 nucleotides read TGCGCCAGCAGCTTGGCCGGTTCGGCTTTCGGTGAAAAACTGTTTTTT.

V usage is TRBV28 and J usage is TRBJ2-2; 9 bases map to TRBD1. V gave up 7 bases and J gave up 6 bases; unmatched junction bases: 6. The CDR3 is made up of 14 amino acids. Germline loops: CDR1 MDHEN, CDR2 SYDVKM. The CDR3 protein is CASTLDRGPGELFF. In nucleotides, the CDR3 is TGTGCCAGCACCTTGGACAGGGGTCCCGGGGAGCTGTTTTTT. Together with reference TRBV28 and TRBJ2-2, the CDR3 gives the full variable domain: DVKVTQSSRYLVKRTGEKVFLECVQDMDHENMFWYRQDPGLGLRLIYFSYDVKMKEKGDIPEGYSVSREKKERFSLILESASTNQTSMYLCASTLDRGPGELFFGEGSRLTVL.

The chain joins TRBV14 to TRBJ2-7; D assignment may be TRBD1 or TRBD2 (5 bases each). In germline, CDR1 is SGHDN, CDR2 FVKESK. The CDR3 spans 17 residues. Deletions cut 0 bases from V and 3 bases from J, with 18 bases between. CDR3 bases: TGTGCCAGCAGCCAAGATCGGGGCCTCTTCTCGCACTACGAGCAGTACTTC. The encoded protein is CASSQDRGLFSHYEQYF. The full variable domain, completed using reference TRBV14 and TRBJ2-7, is EAGVTQFPSHSVIEKGQTVTLRCDPISGHDNLYWYRRVMGKEIKFLLHFVKESKQDESGMPNNRFLAERTGGTYSTLKVQPAELEDSGVYFCASSQDRGLFSHYEQYFGPGTRLTVT.

This clonotype was recorded many times. V and J are TRBV12-3 or TRBV12-4 and TRBJ2-5; 13 nucleotides align to TRBD2. The CDR3 loop spans 17 amino acids. The V segment lost 4 bases and the J segment 5 bases; nucleotides outside the gene matches: 10. CDR3 DNA sequence: TGTGCCAGCAGTTCCCGGGGGGGACTAGCGGGAATGGAGACCCAGTACTTC. Its protein product is CASSSRGGLAGMETQYF.

This clonotype was seen repeatedly, ten times or more. The chain has TRBV11-2 and TRBJ2-3; 8 bases are a match to TRBD1. Germline V lookup: CDR1 SGHAT, CDR2 FQNNGV. V lost 3 bases to trimming and J lost 5 bases; unmatched junction nucleotides: 13. This CDR3 is 17 amino acids long. CDR3 residues: CASSFRGRTIGGDTQYF. For the CDR3, the DNA is TGTGCCAGCAGCTTCAGGGGGCGGACCATTGGCGGAGATACGCAGTATTTT.

This clonotype has ten or more counts. The V call is TRBV10-3, the J call TRBJ1-3; D not resolved. CDR3 size: 13 residues. Germline loops: CDR1 ENHRY, CDR2 SYGVKD. Trimming took 7 bases from V and 6 from J, leaving 13 bases between them. CDR3: CAITPEPKNTIYF. In DNA, the CDR3 is TGTGCCATCACCCCGGAGCCAAAAAACACCATATATTTT.

As for this clonotype: This may stem from a read error, because a much larger clone lies one nucleotide away. The genes are TRBV10-1 and TRBJ2-1; 9 positions agree with TRBD1. CDR3 length equals 15 residues. Looked up from germline, CDR1 is WNHNN and CDR2 is SYGVQD (reference sequence). The V segment lost 6 bases and the J segment 5 bases; nucleotides outside the gene matches: 8. The CDR3 coding sequence is TGCGCCAGCAGAGGAACAGGGGGCATCAACAATGAGCAGTTCTTC. It yields the protein CASRGTGGINNEQFF.

The V and J genes are TRBV20-1 and TRBJ2-3; D uncertain. The CDR3 has 16 amino acids. Trimming removed 0 bases from V and 4 bases from J, with 17 bases in between. The germline CDR1 and CDR2 sequences are DFQATT and SNEGSKA (reference sequence). The CDR3 coding sequence is TGCAGTGCTAGAGATGGATCAGTAATCCGACCAGATACGCAGTATTTT. Protein: CSARDGSVIRPDTQYF.

The chain couples TRBV12-3 or TRBV12-4 to TRBJ2-4, with D uncertain. CDR3 size: 12 residues. V was shortened by 4 bases and J by 5 bases, with 6 bases between the two germline ends. CDR3 DNA: TGTGCCAGCAGTTATGGGGAAAACATTCAGTACTTC. This translates into CASSYGENIQYF.

The sample holds many counts of this clonotype. V usage is TRBV4-3 and J usage is TRBJ2-1; 7 bases align to TRBD2. Germline CDR1 and CDR2: LGHNA and YSLEER. The CDR3 has 16 amino acids. Trimming at V came to 1 base and at J to 1 base, leaving 4 bases not matched to a gene. CDR3 nucleotides: TGCGCCAGCAGCCAAGCACCTAGCGGTTCCTACAATGAGCAGTTCTTC. Its protein product is CASSQAPSGSYNEQFF.

This chain links TRBV10-3 with TRBJ2-5; no definite D call. In germline, CDR1 is ENHRY, CDR2 SYGVKD. CDR3 length equals 13 residues. V was trimmed by 4 bases and J by 2 bases, leaving 8 bases between them. This CDR3 reads CAISGKQQETQYF. DNA of the CDR3: TGTGCCATCAGTGGTAAACAGCAAGAGACCCAGTACTTC.

This clonotype was recorded many times. The chain joins TRBV5-1 to TRBJ2-3, with D possibly matching TRBD2 (6 bases). Germline assignment: CDR1 SGHRS and CDR2 YFSETQ. V was clipped by 1 base and J by 0 bases, with 9 bases between them. This CDR3 spans 15 amino acids. CDR3 sequence: CASSLFRESTDTQYF. Written as DNA, the CDR3 is TGCGCCAGCAGCTTGTTCCGGGAGAGCACAGATACGCAGTATTTT.

This clonotype has ten or more counts. The chain joins TRBV20-1 to TRBJ2-2; D unclear. V was pared by 5 bases and J by 2 bases, with 15 bases between. The germline gives CDR1 DFQATT, CDR2 SNEGSKA (reference sequence). This CDR3 is built from 15 residues. As DNA, the CDR3 is TGCAGTGCTGCCCCAAGAAGGAGAAACACCGGGGAGCTGTTTTTT. Amino acids: CSAAPRRRNTGELFF.

This clonotype was picked up many times. V usage is TRBV7-8 and J usage is TRBJ1-4; D call uncertain. The CDR3 extends over 14 amino acids. Between the trimmed V and J ends, which lost 1 base and 6 bases, there was a span of 9 bases. The germline gives CDR1 SGHVS, CDR2 FQNEAQ. Written as DNA, the CDR3 is TGTGCCAGCAGCTTAGGGGGTGGTGATGAAAAACTGTTTTTT. This sequence encodes CASSLGGGDEKLFF.

The chain is built from TRBV6-6 and TRBJ2-7; the D gene is possibly TRBD1 (5 bases). This CDR3 contains 13 residues. Trimming removed 0 bases from V and 6 bases from J, with 9 bases in between. CDR1 and CDR2 (germline): MNHNY, SVGAGI (reference sequence). The CDR3 DNA reads as TGTGCCAGCAGTTACTCCGCGACAGTCGAGCAGTACGTC. Protein sequence: CASSYSATVEQYV.

This clonotype came up a few times. The rearrangement uses TRBV6-5 and TRBJ2-3; the D gene is possibly TRBD2 (6 bases). Germline V lookup: CDR1 MNHEY, CDR2 SVGAGI. This CDR3 has 11 amino acids. The V end lost 4 bases, the J end lost 12 bases, and 11 bases lay between the germline ends. CDR3 sequence reads: CASSSGLIQYF. As DNA, the CDR3 is TGTGCCAGCAGTTCCGGACTAATACAGTATTTT.

The V gene is TRBV15, the J gene TRBJ2-1; tentatively, D is TRBD2 (5 bases). CDR3 length equals 17 residues. Germline loops: CDR1 LNHNV, CDR2 YYDKDF (reference sequence). The V end was cut by 0 bases, the J end by 0 bases, with 12 bases between. In nucleotides, the CDR3 is TGTGCCACCAGCAGAGATCCCCCGGGGAGCTCCTACAATGAGCAGTTCTTC. Residues: CATSRDPPGSSYNEQFF.

This clonotype was counted a few times. The chain recombines TRBV3-1 with TRBJ2-7; D is unclear. CDR3 size: 16 residues. The V and J ends lost 7 bases and 2 bases respectively, with 21 bases between them. CDR1 and CDR2 (germline): LGHDT, YNNKEL (reference sequence). The CDR3 sequence is CASMYSDHAEAYEQYV. The CDR3, as DNA: TGTGCCAGCATGTATTCCGACCACGCAGAGGCCTACGAGCAGTACGTC.

This clonotype was counted many times. This chain uses TRBV20-1 with TRBJ1-4; D ambiguous. The CDR3 has 14 residues. Germline lookup yields CDR1 DFQATT and CDR2 SNEGSKA (reference sequence). The V end was cut by 4 bases, the J end by 7 bases, with 16 bases between. The CDR3 bases are TGCAGTGCTAAAGTTATGGGGTTTGGTGAAAAACTGTTTTTT. This translates into CSAKVMGFGEKLFF.

This clonotype was observed many times. CDR3 residues: CASSSGTGFYNEQFF. In DNA form, the CDR3 reads TGTGCCAGCAGTTCGGGGACAGGGTTCTACAATGAGCAGTTCTTC. V gene TRBV12-3 or TRBV12-4 combines with J gene TRBJ2-1, with TRBD1 matching over 9 bases. This CDR3 is 15 amino acids long. Trimming removed 4 bases from V and 3 bases from J; junction bases left unmatched: 4.

This clonotype appeared many times. The chain joins TRBV24-1 to TRBJ2-3; a weak D match, TRBD2 (5 bases). The V and J ends lost 5 bases and 4 bases respectively, with 9 bases between them. The germline CDR1 and CDR2 sequences are KGHDR and SFDVKD. The CDR3 loop spans 13 amino acids. CDR3 nucleotide sequence: TGTGCCACCAGTGCGGGAAACTCAGATACGCAGTATTTT. Its protein product is CATSAGNSDTQYF.

This clonotype was observed many times. The V gene is TRBV12-3 or TRBV12-4, the J gene TRBJ2-3, with TRBD1 identical over 11 bases. The V segment lost 5 bases and the J segment 2 bases; nucleotides outside the gene matches: 6. This CDR3 is 16 amino acids long. CDR3 sequence: CASSAGDRGATDTQYF. For the CDR3, the DNA is TGTGCCAGCAGTGCGGGGGACAGGGGGGCCACAGATACGCAGTATTTT.

V is TRBV6-5 and J is TRBJ2-3; D remains unclear. The end of the DNA aligns better with TRBJ1-5, so the J call may be wrong. The length of the CDR3 is 17 residues. CDR1 is MNHEY and CDR2 is SVGAGI in the germline V gene. CDR3 DNA sequence: TGTGCCAGCAGTTACTCGAAAGTCGGCGGATACACAGATACGCAGCATTTT. It codes for CASSYSKVGGYTDTQHF.